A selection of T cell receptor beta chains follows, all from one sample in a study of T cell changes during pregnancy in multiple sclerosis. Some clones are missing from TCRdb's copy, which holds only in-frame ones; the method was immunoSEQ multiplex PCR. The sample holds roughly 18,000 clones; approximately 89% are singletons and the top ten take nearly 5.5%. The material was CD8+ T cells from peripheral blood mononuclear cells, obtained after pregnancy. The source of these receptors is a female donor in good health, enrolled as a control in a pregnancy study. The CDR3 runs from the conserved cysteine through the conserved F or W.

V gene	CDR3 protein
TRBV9	CASSPTDRMNTEAFF
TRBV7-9	CASSFPQGQAAFF
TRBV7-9	CASSGTSGGTDTQYF
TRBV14	CASSQFGQLNTEAFF
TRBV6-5	CASSSYRSLNTEAFF
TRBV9	CASSVGDTNEQFF
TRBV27	CASSPVGSGVNEQFF
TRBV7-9	CASSYAQGRSYEQYF
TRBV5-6	CASSLESGGARETQYF
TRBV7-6	CASSLSGTNAYEQYF
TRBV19	CASSPWHPSNQPQHF
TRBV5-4	CASSSRGTEAFF
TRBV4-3	CASSSRGVATEAFF
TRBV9	CASSVDRTELENTGELFF
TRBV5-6	CASSLTGSYTGELFF
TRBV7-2	CASTTTGGLMDTIYF
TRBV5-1	CASSLPGGHEEAFF
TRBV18	CASSPPGGRREKLFF
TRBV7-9	CASSLDLGQGIDPDTQYF
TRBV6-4	CASSPGTGGNEQFF
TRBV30	CAWIEYSSISPLHF
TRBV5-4	CASSFDRALGEAFF
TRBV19	CASRPGQGVWDTQYF
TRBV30	CAWSNLGQGVQNIQYF
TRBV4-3	CASSQGTGGRSNEQFF
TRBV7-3	CASSSTGQGVQYF
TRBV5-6	CASSRGTGGAEAFF
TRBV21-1	CASSTRTGTLPPHMIRYAEAFF
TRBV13	CASSLGLNAPGGYGYTF
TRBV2	CASSVQTNTEAFF